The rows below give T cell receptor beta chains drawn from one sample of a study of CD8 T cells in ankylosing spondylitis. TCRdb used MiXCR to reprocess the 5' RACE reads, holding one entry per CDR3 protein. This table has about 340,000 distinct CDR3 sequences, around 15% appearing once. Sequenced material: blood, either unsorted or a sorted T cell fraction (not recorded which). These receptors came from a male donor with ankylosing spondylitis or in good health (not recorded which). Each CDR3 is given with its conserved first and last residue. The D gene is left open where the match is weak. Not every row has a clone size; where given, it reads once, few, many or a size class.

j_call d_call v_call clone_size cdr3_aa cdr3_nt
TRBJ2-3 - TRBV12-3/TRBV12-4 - CASSPDSLISDTQYF TGTGCCAGCAGTCCCGACTCCCTAATCTCAGATACGCAGTATTTT
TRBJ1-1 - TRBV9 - CASSVRYGAFF TGTGCCAGCAGCGTCCGCTATGGGGCTTTCTTT
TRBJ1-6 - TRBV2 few CASSEGGRPYNSPLHF TGTGCCAGCAGTGAAGGGGGCAGGCCGTATAATTCACCCCTCCACTTT
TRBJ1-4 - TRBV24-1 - CATSDARRGDDEKLFF TGTGCCACCAGTGATGCCCGACGGGGCGACGATGAAAAACTGTTTTTT
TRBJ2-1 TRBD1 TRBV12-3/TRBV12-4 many CASSRGQGGNNEQFF TGTGCCAGCAGCCGGGGACAGGGGGGAAATAATGAGCAGTTCTTC
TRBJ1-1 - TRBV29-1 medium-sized CSASLGSGNTEAFF TGCAGCGCCAGCTTAGGTTCAGGGAACACTGAAGCTTTCTTT
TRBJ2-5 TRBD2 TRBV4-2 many CASSQVVGGAIKTQYF TGTGCCAGCAGCCAAGTTGTCGGGGGGGCCATAAAGACCCAGTACTTC
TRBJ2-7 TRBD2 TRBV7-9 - CASSPTSGRAHEQYF TGTGCCAGCAGCCCTACTAGCGGGAGGGCCCACGAGCAGTACTTC
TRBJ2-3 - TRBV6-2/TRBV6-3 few CASSLPRQMGLSPPVTDTQYF TGTGCCAGCAGTCTCCCCCGACAGATGGGTTTATCCCCACCGGTCACAGATACGCAGTATTTT
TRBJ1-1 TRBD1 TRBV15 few CATQQDRENTEAFF TGTGCCACTCAACAAGACAGGGAGAACACTGAAGCTTTCTTT
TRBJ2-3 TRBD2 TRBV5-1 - CASSFMTSGVTDTQYF TGCGCCAGCAGCTTTATGACTAGCGGGGTCACAGATACGCAGTATTTT
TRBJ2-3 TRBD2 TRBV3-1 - CASSPGGVAGVDTQYF TGTGCCAGCAGCCCCGGAGGGGTAGCGGGAGTAGATACGCAGTATTTT
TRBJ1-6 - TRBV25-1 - CASRGSTSYNSPLHF TGTGCCAGCAGGGGCAGCACCTCCTATAATTCACCCCTCCACTTT
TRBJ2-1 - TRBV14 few CASSHLYNEQFF TGTGCCAGCAGCCATCTATACAATGAGCAGTTCTTC
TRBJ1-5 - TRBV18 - CASSTGMNQPQHF TGTGCCAGCTCAACAGGAATGAATCAGCCCCAGCATTTT
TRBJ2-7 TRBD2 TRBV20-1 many CSAALSGGANEQYF TGCAGTGCTGCTCTTAGCGGGGGGGCCAACGAGCAGTACTTC
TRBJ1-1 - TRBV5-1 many CASSLAQRQTEAFF TGCGCCAGCAGCTTGGCCCAGCGGCAGACTGAAGCTTTCTTT
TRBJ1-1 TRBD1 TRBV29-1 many CSAQTGGNTEAFF TGCAGCGCCCAGACAGGGGGGAACACTGAAGCTTTCTTT
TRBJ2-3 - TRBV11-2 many CASSLAGVGTDTQYF TGTGCCAGCAGCTTAGCGGGAGTGGGCACAGATACGCAGTATTTT
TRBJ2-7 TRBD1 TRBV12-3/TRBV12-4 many CASSLYRGAYEQYF TGTGCCAGCAGTTTATACAGGGGGGCCTACGAGCAGTACTTC
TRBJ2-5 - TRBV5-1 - CASSFMTVGGETQYF TGCGCCAGCAGCTTTATGACAGTGGGGGGAGAGACCCAGTACTTC
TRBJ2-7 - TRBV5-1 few CASSSDSGSYEQYF TGCGCCAGCAGCTCTGATAGCGGATCCTACGAGCAGTACTTC
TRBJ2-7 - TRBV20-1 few CSVPVQGAYEQYF TGCAGTGTCCCGGTCCAAGGGGCCTACGAGCAGTACTTC
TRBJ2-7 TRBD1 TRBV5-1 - CASSLPGQIHEQYF TGCGCCAGCAGCTTACCGGGACAGATCCACGAGCAGTACTTC
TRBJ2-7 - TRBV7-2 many CASSPGLYEQYF TGTGCCAGCAGCCCGGGCCTCTACGAGCAGTACTTC
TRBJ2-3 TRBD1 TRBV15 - CATSRRQGGTDTQYF TGTGCCACCAGCAGACGACAGGGAGGCACAGATACGCAGTATTTT
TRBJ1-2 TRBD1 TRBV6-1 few CASRDRRYGYTF TGTGCCAGCAGGGACAGGAGGTATGGCTACACCTTC
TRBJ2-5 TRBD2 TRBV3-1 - CASSQGGLAVKETQYF TGTGCCAGCAGCCAAGGAGGACTAGCGGTAAAAGAGACCCAGTACTTC
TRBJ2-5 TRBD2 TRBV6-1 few CASSVRIAGGWETQYF TGTGCCAGCAGTGTGAGAATAGCGGGAGGGTGGGAGACCCAGTACTTC
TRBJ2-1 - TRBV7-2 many CASSLAASLWDEQFF TGTGCCAGCAGCTTAGCGGCTAGTTTATGGGATGAGCAGTTCTTC
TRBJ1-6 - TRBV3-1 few CASSHRGGTGSPLHF TGTGCCAGCAGCCATAGGGGAGGAACGGGATCACCCCTCCACTTT
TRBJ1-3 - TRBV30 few CAWSVAVNSGNTIYF TGTGCCTGGAGTGTGGCTGTTAACTCTGGAAACACCATATATTTT
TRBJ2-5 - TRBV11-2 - CASSQQGMEETQYF TGTGCCAGCAGCCAGCAGGGGATGGAGGAGACCCAGTACTTC
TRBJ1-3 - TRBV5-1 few CASSRVGTGNTIYF TGCGCCAGCAGCCGGGTGGGGACTGGAAACACCATATATTTT
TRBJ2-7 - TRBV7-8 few CASSTLGGGYYEQYF TGTGCCAGCAGCACCCTGGGCGGGGGCTACTACGAGCAGTACTTC
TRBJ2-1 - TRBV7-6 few CASSPVREAYNEQFF TGTGCCAGCAGCCCCGTGAGGGAGGCTTACAATGAGCAGTTCTTC
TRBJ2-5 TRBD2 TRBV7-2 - CASSLAPSGGQETQYF TGTGCCAGCAGCTTAGCGCCTAGCGGGGGCCAAGAGACCCAGTACTTC
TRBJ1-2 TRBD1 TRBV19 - CASSIRDRLTSGYTF TGTGCCAGTAGTATTCGGGACAGACTCACGAGTGGCTACACCTTC
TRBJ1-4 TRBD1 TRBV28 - CASGPGQGRNEKLFF TGTGCCAGCGGTCCGGGACAGGGTCGGAATGAAAAACTGTTTTTT
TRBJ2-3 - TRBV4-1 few CASSQDRQGSTDTQYF TGCGCCAGCAGCCAAGATCGTCAGGGAAGCACAGATACGCAGTATTTT
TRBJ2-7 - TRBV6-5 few CASSYSGGSSYEQYF TGTGCCAGCAGTTACTCGGGGGGTAGCTCCTACGAGCAGTACTTC
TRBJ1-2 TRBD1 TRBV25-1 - CASSAGQVGGYTF TGTGCCAGCAGTGCCGGACAGGTCGGAGGCTACACCTTC
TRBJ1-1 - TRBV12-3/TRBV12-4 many CASSRGRSEAFF TGTGCCAGCAGCCGTGGACGTAGTGAAGCTTTCTTT
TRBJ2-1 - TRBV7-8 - CASSLSRAQAPDNEQFF TGTGCCAGCAGCTTAAGTCGCGCGCAGGCGCCCGACAATGAGCAGTTCTTC
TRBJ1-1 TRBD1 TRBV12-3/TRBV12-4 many CASSLSGTAEAFF TGTGCCAGCAGTCTATCCGGGACAGCCGAAGCTTTCTTT
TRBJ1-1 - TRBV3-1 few CASSQGIGTEAFF TGTGCCAGCAGCCAGGGTATAGGCACTGAAGCTTTCTTT
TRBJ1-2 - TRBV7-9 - CASSSDRGLLNYGYTF TGTGCCAGCAGCTCAGATCGGGGGCTACTAAACTATGGCTACACCTTC
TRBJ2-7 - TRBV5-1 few CASSWGTGTARNFEQYF TGCGCCAGCAGCTGGGGAACCGGGACGGCCCGTAATTTCGAGCAGTACTTC
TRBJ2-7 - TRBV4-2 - CASSQANREQYF TGTGCCAGCAGCCAAGCTAACCGCGAGCAGTACTTC